This TCR beta chain was identified during a study of CD8 T cells in Susac syndrome. It was with random hexamers that 0.5 to 1 ug RNA was reverse transcribed. TCRdb redid the calling of the immunoSEQ multiplex PCR reads with MiXCR, one entry per CDR3 protein. Here the sample spans a few hundred thousand distinct CDR3 sequences, about 85% being singletons. Negative isolation was used for CD8+ and CD4+ T cells, and FACS enrichment was applied to TEMRA cells. Material: CD8+ T cells from PBMCs. The receptor was derived from a human donor with multiple sclerosis.

Written as DNA, the CDR3 is TGTGCCAGCAAACTCGGGACAGGGGGCAAAGAGACCCAGTACTTC. It specifies CASKLGTGGKETQYF. The gene calls are TRBV27 and TRBJ2-5; the match to TRBD1 covers 12 bases. V gave up 7 bases and J gave up 3 bases; unmatched junction bases: 6. This CDR3 contains 15 residues. In germline, CDR1 is MNHEY, CDR2 SMNVEV (reference sequence).